The clone carrying this TCR beta chain has a count of ten or more. Its target is not known. The data were obtained in a study of T cell repertoires in cytomegalovirus infection. Whole-study results and caveats: Carriers of CMV plus the relevant HLA were identified by cumulative public TCR beta family frequency.

The CDR3 contains 17 residues. Trimming stripped 4 bases from V and 2 bases from J, with 18 bases between. CDR1 LGHNA and CDR2 YNFKEQ come from the germline V gene. TCRdb used MiXCR to reprocess the reads, holding one entry per CDR3 protein. The sample lists 300,000 to 400,000 distinct CDR3 sequences; over 7.5% were seen once. This clonotype originated in a human donor in good health (CMV status not recorded). Some clones in this sample may be carry-over from other donors' samples. Source material: PBMCs. The chain joins TRBV4-2 to TRBJ2-4; possibly TRBD1 or TRBD2 for D (7 bases each). The CDR3 sequence: CASSPGGGGESKNIQYF. Here the CDR3 DNA reads TGTGCCAGCAGCCCGGGGGGAGGGGGCGAGTCCAAAAACATTCAGTACTTC.